The clone carrying this T cell receptor (beta chain) has only a few counts. Antigen unknown. The record originates from a study of post-analysis software for immune sequencing data. Study-level information: Included among the disease courses, which were recorded for the cohort, were relapsing-remitting, secondary progressive and progressive-relapsing multiple sclerosis. Findings and caveats of the study: Controls showed significantly higher normalized Chao1 diversity than did multiple sclerosis patients. About five TRBV segments, including TRBV5-6, TRBV5-1 and TRBV20-1, were more frequent in patients than controls.

The library was made from cDNA and included unique molecular identifiers. TCRdb ran MiXCR on the PCR reads and lists one entry per CDR3 protein. The sample holds about 680,000 distinct CDR3 sequences, roughly three fifths seen once. CDR3 length: 16 residues. Trimming removed 0 bases from V and 3 bases from J; junction bases left unmatched: 5. Germline assignment: CDR1 SGDLS and CDR2 YYNGEE. Sequencing was carried out using blood. The gene calls are TRBV9 and TRBJ1-2, with TRBD1 matching 10 bases. This receptor was taken from a girl aged 2 to 10 with multiple sclerosis. CDR3 nucleotides: TGTGCCAGCAGCGTAGGGTACGGACAGGGGGACTATGGCTACACCTTC. This translates into CASSVGYGQGDYGYTF.